A selection of T cell receptor beta chains follows, all from one sample in a study of blood T cell repertoires in COVID-19. The repertoire was sequenced with immunoSEQ multiplex PCR; TCRdb's copy has only in-frame clones and lacks some. The sample contains roughly 74,000 clones, around four fifths of which appear only once. The sequencing input was peripheral blood. Every receptor here comes from a man aged 70 or older with acute or convalescent COVID-19. CDR3s include the opening cysteine and the closing phenylalanine or tryptophan. A D gene is named only where the DNA matches it firmly. Where a row states a size, it is once, few, many or the class of an expanded clone; other rows omit it.

clone_size: -
j_call: TRBJ1-3
d_call: TRBD1
v_call: TRBV5-1
cdr3_aa: CASSMGQSSGNTIYF
cdr3_nt: TGCGCCAGCAGCATGGGACAGAGCTCTGGAAACACCATATATTTT

clone_size: -
j_call: TRBJ2-2
d_call: -
v_call: TRBV25-1
cdr3_aa: CASRAPSYGGAGELFF
cdr3_nt: TGTGCCAGCAGGGCCCCTTCCTACGGAGGGGCCGGGGAGCTGTTTTTT

clone_size: -
j_call: TRBJ2-1
d_call: -
v_call: TRBV5-1
cdr3_aa: CASGRDTLYNEQFF
cdr3_nt: TGCGCCAGCGGACGGGACACCTTATACAATGAGCAGTTCTTC

clone_size: -
j_call: TRBJ2-2
d_call: TRBD2
v_call: TRBV28
cdr3_aa: CASNSAGIGELFF
cdr3_nt: TGTGCCAGCAACTCAGCGGGGATCGGCGAGCTGTTTTTT

clone_size: once
j_call: TRBJ2-5
d_call: TRBD2
v_call: TRBV29-1
cdr3_aa: CSVEGRTSGGQETQYF
cdr3_nt: TGCAGCGTTGAAGGGCGGACTAGCGGGGGCCAAGAGACCCAGTACTTC

clone_size: few
j_call: TRBJ2-2
d_call: TRBD1
v_call: TRBV6-5
cdr3_aa: CASSRDRVTGELFF
cdr3_nt: TGTGCCAGCAGTAGGGACAGGGTCACCGGGGAGCTGTTTTTT

clone_size: -
j_call: TRBJ2-5
d_call: TRBD1
v_call: TRBV5-1
cdr3_aa: CASSTGQGKETQYF
cdr3_nt: TGCGCCAGCAGCACCGGACAGGGTAAAGAGACCCAGTACTTC

clone_size: once
j_call: TRBJ2-7
d_call: TRBD2
v_call: TRBV28
cdr3_aa: CASSAPRAGGAYEQYF
cdr3_nt: TGTGCCAGCAGTGCCCCCCGAGCGGGAGGGGCCTACGAGCAGTACTTC

clone_size: -
j_call: TRBJ2-2
d_call: -
v_call: TRBV28
cdr3_aa: CASRHQGNTGELFF
cdr3_nt: TGTGCCAGCAGGCATCAGGGAAACACCGGGGAGCTGTTTTTT

clone_size: -
j_call: TRBJ2-7
d_call: -
v_call: TRBV7-2
cdr3_aa: CASSFGQTYEQYF
cdr3_nt: TGTGCCAGCAGTTTCGGACAGACCTACGAGCAGTACTTC

clone_size: -
j_call: TRBJ2-5
d_call: -
v_call: TRBV11-3
cdr3_aa: CASSFGLRSDQYF
cdr3_nt: TGTGCCAGCAGCTTTGGACTTCGGAGCGACCAGTACTTC

clone_size: -
j_call: TRBJ2-6
d_call: -
v_call: TRBV28
cdr3_aa: CASMAQSSHGANVLTF
cdr3_nt: TGTGCCAGCATGGCACAGAGCTCCCACGGGGCCAACGTCCTGACTTTC

clone_size: -
j_call: TRBJ2-1
d_call: TRBD2
v_call: TRBV30
cdr3_aa: CARRLAGVNEQFF
cdr3_nt: TGTGCCCGCCGACTAGCGGGAGTCAATGAGCAGTTCTTC

clone_size: -
j_call: TRBJ2-7
d_call: -
v_call: TRBV18
cdr3_aa: CASSPGTDPYEQYF
cdr3_nt: TGTGCCAGCTCACCGGGGACTGACCCCTACGAGCAGTACTTC

clone_size: -
j_call: TRBJ1-1
d_call: -
v_call: TRBV28
cdr3_aa: CASTLGGVHTEAFF
cdr3_nt: TGTGCCAGCACCCTCGGAGGGGTACACACTGAAGCTTTCTTT

clone_size: -
j_call: TRBJ2-1
d_call: TRBD2
v_call: TRBV24-1
cdr3_aa: CATSDSTLPSGRIDNEQFF
cdr3_nt: TGTGCCACCAGTGATTCCACACTCCCTAGCGGGAGGATCGACAATGAGCAGTTCTTC

clone_size: -
j_call: TRBJ1-1
d_call: TRBD1
v_call: TRBV2
cdr3_aa: CASSEGDRGFKSEAFF
cdr3_nt: TGTGCCAGCAGTGAAGGGGACAGGGGTTTTAAGTCTGAAGCTTTCTTT

clone_size: few
j_call: TRBJ2-1
d_call: TRBD1
v_call: TRBV7-2
cdr3_aa: CASSAQTGEVTEFF
cdr3_nt: TGTGCCAGCAGCGCGCAGACAGGGGAGGTGACGGAGTTCTTC

clone_size: once
j_call: TRBJ2-1
d_call: TRBD2
v_call: TRBV6-1
cdr3_aa: CASREGTSGRYEQFF
cdr3_nt: TGTGCCAGCAGGGAAGGGACTAGCGGGAGATATGAGCAGTTCTTC

clone_size: -
j_call: TRBJ2-3
d_call: TRBD1
v_call: TRBV7-9
cdr3_aa: CAILGQGGTDTQYF
cdr3_nt: TGTGCCATATTAGGACAGGGCGGCACAGATACGCAGTATTTT

clone_size: -
j_call: TRBJ2-3
d_call: -
v_call: TRBV5-1
cdr3_aa: CASKEDSPTDTQYF
cdr3_nt: TGCGCCAGCAAGGAGGACAGTCCCACAGATACGCAGTATTTT

clone_size: -
j_call: TRBJ2-2
d_call: TRBD2
v_call: TRBV5-1
cdr3_aa: CASSPAGRATGELFF
cdr3_nt: TGCGCCAGCAGCCCTGCGGGGAGGGCCACCGGGGAGCTGTTTTTT

clone_size: -
j_call: TRBJ2-7
d_call: -
v_call: TRBV19
cdr3_aa: CASSMGFRGSYEQYF
cdr3_nt: TGTGCCAGTAGTATGGGGTTCCGGGGCTCCTACGAGCAGTACTTC

clone_size: few
j_call: TRBJ2-1
d_call: TRBD2
v_call: TRBV10-1
cdr3_aa: CASSPRVAGVSEQFF
cdr3_nt: TGCGCCAGCAGTCCCCGGGTAGCGGGAGTGAGTGAGCAGTTCTTC

clone_size: -
j_call: TRBJ1-3
d_call: -
v_call: TRBV25-1
cdr3_aa: CASSDWGPGNTIYF
cdr3_nt: TGTGCCAGCAGTGATTGGGGCCCTGGAAACACCATATATTTT

clone_size: -
j_call: TRBJ2-7
d_call: TRBD1
v_call: TRBV5-4
cdr3_aa: CASSPGQGADEQYF
cdr3_nt: TGTGCCAGCAGCCCCGGACAGGGGGCCGACGAGCAGTACTTC

clone_size: -
j_call: TRBJ2-6
d_call: TRBD1
v_call: TRBV4-3
cdr3_aa: CASSQMGQEFSGANVLTF
cdr3_nt: TGCGCCAGCAGCCAGATGGGACAGGAGTTTTCTGGGGCCAACGTCCTGACTTTC

clone_size: -
j_call: TRBJ1-3
d_call: -
v_call: TRBV5-8
cdr3_aa: CASSIERSGNTIYF
cdr3_nt: TGTGCCAGCAGCATAGAACGCTCTGGAAACACCATATATTTT

clone_size: once
j_call: TRBJ1-2
d_call: -
v_call: TRBV29-1
cdr3_aa: CSVSDSLYGYTF
cdr3_nt: TGCAGCGTCTCCGACAGTCTTTATGGCTACACCTTC

clone_size: -
j_call: TRBJ2-1
d_call: -
v_call: TRBV24-1
cdr3_aa: CATSDRGTSRDEQFF
cdr3_nt: TGTGCCACCAGTGATCGAGGCACTAGTAGGGATGAGCAGTTCTTC

clone_size: -
j_call: TRBJ1-1
d_call: -
v_call: TRBV5-4
cdr3_aa: CASSLAPRQSLNTEAFF
cdr3_nt: TGTGCCAGCAGCTTGGCACCCCGACAGTCCTTGAACACTGAAGCTTTCTTT

clone_size: -
j_call: TRBJ2-7
d_call: TRBD1
v_call: TRBV6-6
cdr3_aa: CASSYSGTGGSEQYF
cdr3_nt: TGTGCCAGCAGTTACTCAGGGACAGGGGGGAGCGAGCAGTACTTC